The 25 T cell receptor beta chains below come from one sample, sequenced in a study of T cell repertoires in cytomegalovirus infection. No antigens are known for them. TCRdb recomputed calls from the reads with MiXCR, one row per CDR3 protein. The table records 20,000 to 30,000 distinct CDR3 sequences, approximately 22% of them present only once. This specimen consisted of CD8+ T cells from cultured PBMCs, obtained from culture after CMV antigen stimulation. The receptors here all came from a human donor in good health (CMV status not recorded). Some clones in this sample may be carry-over from other donors' samples.

V and J are TRBV6-2 or TRBV6-3 and TRBJ1-1; 9 nucleotides line up with TRBD1. After removal of 6 bases from V and 4 bases from J, the junction contained 15 bases not matched to a gene. Germline assignment: CDR1 MNHEY and CDR2 SVGEGT. The CDR3 is made up of 17 amino acids. CDR3 sequence (DNA): TGTGCCAGCAGACTAAGCCGGGACAGGGACTGGGGCACTGAAGCTTTCTTT. Translating it yields CASRLSRDRDWGTEAFF.

This rearrangement joins TRBV6-1 to TRBJ1-5; D gene ambiguous. This CDR3 contains 13 residues. The V gene lost 6 bases and the J gene lost 4 bases, with 10 bases spanning the gap. The germline CDR1 and CDR2 sequences are MNHNS and SASEGT. CDR3 amino acids: CASRGTTNQPQHF. CDR3 DNA: TGTGCCAGCAGGGGAACGACAAATCAGCCCCAGCATTTT.

The chain is built from TRBV20-1 and TRBJ2-3, with TRBD2 identical over 10 bases. Germline lookup yields CDR1 DFQATT and CDR2 SNEGSKA (reference sequence). With 8 bases clipped from V and 0 bases from J, the junction kept 5 bases outside the gene matches. The CDR3 is 14 residues long. DNA for the CDR3: TGCAGTTCCTTAGCGGGGGGTAGCACAGATACGCAGTATTTT. Its translation is CSSLAGGSTDTQYF.

CDR3 region: CSVTDSLEKLFF. The CDR3 coding sequence is TGCAGTGTTACGGACAGCCTCGAAAAACTGTTTTTT. This chain uses TRBV20-1 with TRBJ1-4, with D perhaps TRBD1 (6 bases). The CDR3 length is 12 residues. Deletions cut 7 bases from V and 8 bases from J, with 14 bases between. The germline gives CDR1 DFQATT, CDR2 SNEGSKA (reference sequence).

The chain uses TRBV11-1 and TRBJ2-5; no clear D. CDR1 and CDR2 from the germline V gene are SGHAT and FQDESV (reference sequence). Trimming took off 3 bases at V and 5 bases at J, with 13 bases between the two ends. The CDR3 extends over 14 amino acids. CDR3 sequence (DNA): TGTGCCAGCAGCTTTCAAGGAGTCGGTGAGACCCAGTACTTC. It encodes CASSFQGVGETQYF.

There are many counts of this clonotype. The rearrangement joins TRBV28 to TRBJ1-4; D might be TRBD1 (6 bases). CDR1 is MDHEN and CDR2 is SYDVKM in the germline V gene. The CDR3 has 15 amino acids. V lost 3 bases, J lost 3 bases, and 11 bases lay in between. CDR3 nucleotides: TGTGCCAGCAGTTTGGCAGGGGCACCTAATGAAAAACTGTTTTTT. Amino acid sequence: CASSLAGAPNEKLFF. The full variable domain, its missing parts supplied by reference TRBV28 and TRBJ1-4, is DVKVTQSSRYLVKRTGEKVFLECVQDMDHENMFWYRQDPGLGLRLIYFSYDVKMKEKGDIPEGYSVSREKKERFSLILESASTNQTSMYLCASSLAGAPNEKLFFGSGTQLSVL.

There are many counts of this clonotype. The rearrangement links TRBV7-2 to TRBJ1-6, with D possibly TRBD1 on 6 matching bases. CDR3 length: 18 amino acids. Germline lookup yields CDR1 SGHTA and CDR2 FQGNSA. Trimming took off 5 bases at V and 0 bases at J, with 17 bases between the two ends. CDR3: CASSQGQPGSSYNSPLHF. The DNA for the CDR3 is TGTGCCAGCAGCCAAGGACAGCCCGGGAGCTCCTATAATTCACCCCTCCACTTT. Combining the CDR3 with reference TRBV7-2 and TRBJ1-6 gives the whole variable domain GAGVSQSPSNKVTEKGKDVELRCDPISGHTALYWYRQSLGQGLEFLIYFQGNSAPDKSGLPSDRFSAERTGGSVSTLTIQRTQQEDSAVYLCASSQGQPGSSYNSPLHFGNGTRLTVT.

The chain combines TRBV7-3 with TRBJ1-4; a weak D match, TRBD1 (5 bases). From germline, CDR1 is SGHTA and CDR2 FQGTGA. The CDR3 covers 15 residues. The V end lost 2 bases, the J end lost 4 bases, and 11 bases lay between the germline ends. This CDR3 is CASSLSRVVNEKLFF. In DNA, the CDR3 is TGTGCCAGCAGCTTATCCAGGGTGGTTAATGAAAAACTGTTTTTT.

Turning to this clonotype: This may be a read error: a much more frequent sequence differs by one nucleotide. The J gene is TRBJ2-7, the V gene TRBV7-8, with TRBD2 matching over 7 bases. The germline V gene encodes CDR1 SGHVS and CDR2 FQNEAQ. The V and J ends lost 5 bases and 3 bases, in that order; junction bases with no gene match: 10. The CDR3 has 15 amino acids. Written as DNA, the CDR3 is TGTGCCAGCAGCGTAAAGCCTAGCGGAGACTACGAGCAGTACTTC. Amino acid sequence: CASSVKPSGDYEQYF.

The sample holds a few counts of this clonotype. The chain links TRBV7-6 to TRBJ2-1; 11 bases agree with TRBD2. The CDR3 covers 17 residues. Per the germline V gene, CDR1 is SGHVS and CDR2 is FNYEAQ. Trimming cost V 1 base and J 9 bases; bases outside gene matches: 11. The CDR3 region is CASSLDWGTSGSGEQFF. DNA for the CDR3: TGTGCCAGCAGCTTAGATTGGGGGACTAGCGGCTCCGGTGAGCAGTTCTTC.

This clonotype has a handful of counts. The chain combines TRBV18 with TRBJ2-3; a possible D gene is TRBD2 (6 bases). V was cut by 0 bases and J by 4 bases, with 11 bases left in between. Germline CDR1 KGHSH, CDR2 LQKENI. The CDR3 covers 15 residues. CDR3 amino acids: CASSPPSGEADTQYF. The CDR3 nucleotides are TGTGCCAGCTCACCACCGTCTGGGGAGGCAGATACGCAGTATTTT.

The chain combines TRBV12-3 or TRBV12-4 with TRBJ2-1; 9 bases agree with TRBD2. The ends lost 0 bases at V and 4 bases at J; junction bases unmatched: 4. This CDR3 spans 16 amino acids. The CDR3 protein is CASSLAGAGGYNEQFF. The CDR3 DNA is TGTGCCAGCAGTTTAGCGGGGGCGGGGGGGTACAATGAGCAGTTCTTC.

The chain joins TRBV12-3 or TRBV12-4 to TRBJ2-3; D perhaps matches TRBD2 (5 bases). Deletions cut 7 bases from V and 2 bases from J, with 19 bases between. The CDR3 has 16 amino acids. The CDR3 region is CASILRGSDFTDTQYF. The CDR3 DNA sequence: TGTGCCAGCATTCTCCGGGGTAGCGACTTCACAGATACGCAGTATTTT.

This clonotype was seen at least ten times. V and J are TRBV11-2 and TRBJ2-2; a possible D gene is TRBD2 (6 bases). V lost 5 bases to trimming and J lost 1 base, with 14 bases between them. The CDR3 is made up of 16 amino acids. Germline CDR1 and CDR2: SGHAT and FQNNGV. DNA for the CDR3: TGTGCCAGCAGCCTGGTCGGGGGAAGGAACACCGGGGAGCTGTTTTTT. Translated, it gives CASSLVGGRNTGELFF.

This clonotype was counted between two and nine times. The V gene is TRBV2, the J gene TRBJ2-1, with 13 bases lining up with TRBD2. The CDR3 spans 16 residues. Germline CDR1 and CDR2: SNHLY and FYNNEI. The ends lost 6 bases at V and 6 bases at J; junction bases unmatched: 8. CDR3: CASRDILAGGLNEQFF. The CDR3 coding sequence is TGTGCCAGCAGGGACATACTAGCGGGGGGGCTCAATGAGCAGTTCTTC.

The CDR3 sequence is CASSHRTGIYEQYF. CDR3 nucleotide sequence: TGCGCCAGCAGCCATAGGACCGGGATCTACGAGCAGTACTTC. The chain links TRBV4-1 to TRBJ2-7; perhaps TRBD2 as D (5 bases). The V end was cut by 3 bases, the J end by 3 bases, with 12 bases between. This CDR3 contains 14 residues. CDR1 and CDR2 (germline): MGHRA, YSYEKL.

This clonotype has a handful of counts. The gene calls are TRBV6-6 and TRBJ2-5; 7 nucleotides match TRBD1. The trim removed 5 bases at V and 5 bases at J, leaving 8 bases unmatched. CDR3 size: 14 residues. Germline V CDR1 and CDR2: MNHNY, SVGAGI (reference sequence). The CDR3 spells CASSAQGDVETQYF. For the CDR3, the DNA is TGTGCCAGCAGTGCCCAGGGGGATGTGGAGACCCAGTACTTC.

This clonotype was seen repeatedly, ten times or more. The rearrangement joins TRBV7-9 to TRBJ1-6; D gene unclear. V was shortened by 5 bases and J by 3 bases, with 5 bases between the two germline ends. The CDR3 totals 13 residues. Per germline, CDR1 SEHNR and CDR2 FQNEAQ (reference sequence). In nucleotides, the CDR3 is TGTGCCAGCAGCAGGGACTATAATTCACCCCTCCACTTT. Translation gives CASSRDYNSPLHF.

There are many counts of this clonotype. The rearrangement joins TRBV7-9 to TRBJ2-7; possibly TRBD1 or TRBD2 for D (5 bases each). This CDR3 is 14 amino acids long. Trimming removed 4 bases at V and 4 bases at J, with 14 bases between. From germline, CDR1 is SEHNR and CDR2 FQNEAQ (reference sequence). This chain's CDR3 is CASSSSGTDYEQYF. The CDR3 coding sequence is TGTGCCAGCAGCTCATCCGGGACGGATTACGAGCAGTACTTC.

The rearrangement links TRBV5-4 to TRBJ1-4; a weak D match, TRBD1 (6 bases). Looked up from germline, CDR1 is SGHNT and CDR2 is YYREEE (reference sequence). The CDR3 covers 15 residues. Deletions cut 0 bases from V and 10 bases from J, with 16 bases between. CDR3 in amino acids: CASSLGVTGRGKLFF. CDR3 DNA: TGTGCCAGCAGCTTGGGGGTCACAGGGAGGGGAAAACTGTTTTTT.

The rearrangement links TRBV7-4 to TRBJ2-5, with 10 bases identical to TRBD1. Germline V CDR1 and CDR2: SGHVT, SQSDAQ. This CDR3 region has 16 residues. The J segment lost 4 bases and the V segment lost 5 bases, leaving 10 bases of the junction unmatched. The CDR3 reads CASSLAGQGIGETQYF. CDR3 DNA: TGTGCCAGCAGCCTTGCGGGACAGGGGATAGGAGAGACCCAGTACTTC.

The J gene is TRBJ2-1, the V gene TRBV19, with a tentative D call TRBD1 (5 bases). V shed 3 bases and J shed 9 bases, with 6 bases lying between them. The CDR3 spans 11 residues. The germline gives CDR1 LNHDA, CDR2 SQIVND (reference sequence). CDR3 sequence reads: CASSMGLEQFF. CDR3 bases: TGTGCCAGTAGTATGGGGCTTGAGCAGTTCTTC. Using reference TRBV19 and TRBJ2-1 for the parts outside the CDR3, the full variable domain is DGGITQSPKYLFRKEGQNVTLSCEQNLNHDAMYWYRQDPGQGLRLIYYSQIVNDFQKGDIAEGYSVSREKKESFPLTVTSAQKNPTAFYLCASSMGLEQFFGPGTRLTVL.

This clonotype was seen many times. V and J are TRBV6-1 and TRBJ2-6; 7 bases map to TRBD2. Germline values: CDR1 MNHNS, CDR2 SASEGT. This CDR3 comprises 16 residues. Trimming cost V 2 bases and J 2 bases; bases outside gene matches: 3. DNA for the CDR3: TGTGCCAGCAGTGAATTGGGGGGGGCTGGGGCCAACGTCCTGACTTTC. Its protein product is CASSELGGAGANVLTF.

The CDR3 here is CASSSGGVEAFF. CDR3 DNA: TGTGCCAGCAGCTCCGGGGGGGTTGAAGCTTTCTTT. The chain is built from TRBV7-8 and TRBJ1-1; D might be TRBD1 (5 bases). The CDR3 loop spans 12 amino acids. Germline V gene lookup returns CDR1 SGHVS and CDR2 FQNEAQ. The V gene lost 4 bases and the J gene lost 7 bases, with 10 bases spanning the gap.

This clonotype appeared many times. The chain carries TRBV6-1 and TRBJ2-2; TRBD1 is a possible D gene (6 bases). The CDR3 has 14 amino acids. The germline gives CDR1 MNHNS, CDR2 SASEGT. V was pared by 6 bases and J by 6 bases, with 14 bases between. The CDR3 protein is CASSPSQGAGELFF. CDR3 DNA sequence: TGTGCCAGCAGCCCATCACAGGGAGCCGGGGAGCTGTTTTTT.